The 6 T cell receptor beta chains reported below all come from one sample, sequenced in a study of beta chain features in type 1 diabetes. Study results and caveats: Moderate yet significant TCRB CDR3 shortening was seen in Type 1 diabetes patients in all four CD4+ subsets.

Their specific antigens are unknown. The authors reverse transcribed all of the isolated RNA, so sequencing captured expressed TCRB transcripts. Profiling relied on immunoSEQ multiplex PCR, and the TCRdb table lists in-frame clones only, not all of them. The sample lists more than 550,000 clones, around an eighth occurring once. Sequencing was carried out using naive CD4+ T cells from blood. The receptors were gathered from a man younger than 35 with type 1 diabetes.

The rearrangement links TRBV5-4 to TRBJ2-4, with D uncertain. Germline assignment: CDR1 SGHNT and CDR2 YYREEE (reference sequence). The CDR3 extends over 14 amino acids. The germline V and J ends were trimmed by 4 bases and 2 bases, with 10 bases remaining between them. DNA of the CDR3: TGTGCCAGCAGCCGTCTCTTGACCAAAAACATTCAGTACTTC. Translated, it gives CASSRLLTKNIQYF.

This clone was seen a handful of times. The chain combines TRBV27 with TRBJ1-5; a weak D match, TRBD1 (6 bases). The length of the CDR3 is 16 residues. V lost 6 bases and J lost 1, with 16 bases in between. Germline CDR1 MNHEY, CDR2 SMNVEV (reference sequence). The CDR3 nucleotides read TGTGCCAGCAGCAACGCAGGGGCATGGAGCAATCAGCCCCAGCATTTT. This encodes CASSNAGAWSNQPQHF.

The V and J genes are TRBV4-2 and TRBJ2-1; D ambiguous. Germline V lookup: CDR1 LGHNA, CDR2 YNFKEQ. The CDR3 extends over 16 amino acids. Trimming removed 4 bases from V and 2 bases from J, with 15 bases in between. The CDR3 DNA is TGTGCCAGCAGCCTTTCGAGTACTATTACCTACAATGAGCAGTTCTTC. Translating it yields CASSLSSTITYNEQFF.

V usage is TRBV27 and J usage is TRBJ2-1; 12 positions match TRBD1. This CDR3 contains 18 residues. The germline V gene has CDR1 MNHEY and CDR2 SMNVEV (reference sequence). The ends lost 9 bases at V and 8 bases at J; junction bases unmatched: 20. CDR3 region: CARTRDRGRGRGGDEQFF. The CDR3 DNA follows: TGTGCCAGGACCCGGGACAGGGGGCGAGGAAGGGGAGGGGATGAGCAGTTCTTC.

J is TRBJ1-2 and V is TRBV28; 7 positions match TRBD1. In germline, CDR1 is MDHEN, CDR2 SYDVKM. There are 13 residues in the CDR3. V was clipped by 8 bases and J by 4 bases; unmatched bases: 7. CDR3 region: CASVKGASYGYTF. CDR3 DNA: TGTGCCAGCGTAAAGGGGGCTAGCTATGGCTACACCTTC.

The chain combines TRBV5-6 with TRBJ1-6; the D is unclear. Germline CDR1 SGHDT, CDR2 YYEEEE. This CDR3 spans 16 amino acids. Trimming shortened V by 2 bases and J by 7 bases, and 16 bases separated the two germline ends. The CDR3 sequence is CASSFRDGEPNSPLHF. The CDR3 coding sequence is TGTGCCAGCAGCTTTAGGGATGGAGAGCCCAATTCACCCCTCCACTTT.